A single TCR beta chain is shown here with its context. Its antigen is currently unknown. V was cut by 7 bases and J by 4 bases, with 18 bases left in between. From germline, CDR1 is MNHEY and CDR2 SMNVEV (reference sequence). The length of the CDR3 is 15 residues. This sample stems from a study of T cell responses to AZD1222 COVID-19 vaccine. Findings and caveats of the study: Donors were chiefly white British, with a greater number of females, and clonal diversity was perhaps underestimated. Regions 160-218 and 743-854 dominated among vaccine-associated CD4 TCRs spanning spike. Repertoires were obtained only post-peak T cell response.

This table comes from immunoSEQ multiplex PCR, and its TCRdb copy is limited to in-frame clones, with some not included. The sample includes some 180,000 clones, approximately 90% of them seen just once. The sample was peripheral blood, taken 28 days after the second dose of the MenACWY control vaccine. The clonotype was recovered from an adult who received the MenACWY meningococcal vaccine as a control. The chain joins TRBV27 to TRBJ2-3; D is perhaps TRBD2 (6 bases). CDR3 bases: TGTGCCAGCACTTTTGGGACTCATGGCGCAGATACGCAGTATTTT. It codes for CASTFGTHGADTQYF.